This TCR beta chain was captured in a study of siplizumab effects on memory and regulatory T cells. Study-wide results and limits: Memory cells that were CD4+ and unstimulated gave rise to alloreactive sequences, which siplizumab significantly reduced. Unstimulated subsets captured only a minor fraction of alloreactive clones. Proliferating Tregs in siplizumab cultures were never verified as suppressive.

Comments on this clone: The target antigen is unknown.

Some clones are missing from TCRdb's copy, which holds only in-frame ones; the method was immunoSEQ multiplex PCR. Among about 100,000 clones listed, approximately 92% were seen once. Trimming took 5 bases from V and 0 from J; bases not matched to a gene: 6. Germline V lookup: CDR1 SSHAT, CDR2 FNYEAQ (reference sequence). CDR3 length equals 15 residues. The chain is built from TRBV7-7 and TRBJ2-7; 8 nucleotides match TRBD1. The sequence came from a human donor in good health. The sequencing sample was made of CD4+ T cells sorted from blood. Written as DNA, the CDR3 is TGTGCCAGCAGCCTCGGACAGGGCGGCTCCTACGAGCAGTACTTC. This translates into CASSLGQGGSYEQYF.